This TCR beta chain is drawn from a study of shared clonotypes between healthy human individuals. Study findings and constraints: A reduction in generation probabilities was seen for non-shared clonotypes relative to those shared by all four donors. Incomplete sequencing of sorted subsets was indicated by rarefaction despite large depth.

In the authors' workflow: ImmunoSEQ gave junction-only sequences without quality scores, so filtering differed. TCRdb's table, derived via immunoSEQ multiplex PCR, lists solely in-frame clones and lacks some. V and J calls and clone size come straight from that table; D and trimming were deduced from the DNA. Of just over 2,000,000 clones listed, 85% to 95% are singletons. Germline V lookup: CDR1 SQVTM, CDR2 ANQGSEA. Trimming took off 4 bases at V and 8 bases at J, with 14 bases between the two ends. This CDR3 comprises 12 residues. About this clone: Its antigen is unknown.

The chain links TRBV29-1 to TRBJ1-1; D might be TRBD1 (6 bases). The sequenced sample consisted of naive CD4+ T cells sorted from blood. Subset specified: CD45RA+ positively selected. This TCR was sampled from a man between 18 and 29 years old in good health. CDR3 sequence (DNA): TGCAGCGTTGGAACGCAGGGGAACGAAGCTTTCTTT. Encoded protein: CSVGTQGNEAFF.